This T cell receptor beta chain comes out of a study of human T cells and chemical hapten exposure. In the study overall: Diphenylcyclopropenone doses were given weekly to the scalps of patients across the approximately 25-week study.

Time point noted: patch test 2, 6 weeks after DPC sensitization. Sample treatment: therapeutic diphenylcyclopropenone sensitization with weekly scalp DPC. As the library was built, unique molecular identifiers were attached to individual cDNA molecules. TCRdb passed the RACE reads through MiXCR, listing each CDR3 protein once. The sample includes approximately 120,000 distinct CDR3 sequences, roughly a tenth seen only once; the top ten take about 3%. V was clipped by 6 bases and J by 2 bases; unmatched bases: 7. This CDR3 region has 16 residues. Germline CDR1 reads MNHNY; CDR2 reads SVGAGI (reference sequence). In its sample, this clonotype was seen many times.

The receptor's source is a woman aged 35 to 49 with alopecia areata. Some clones in this sample may be carry-over from other donors' samples. The material was whole blood, obtained in connection with sensitization to the hapten diphenylcyclopropenone (DPC). The genes are TRBV6-6 and TRBJ2-3; TRBD2 agrees at 11 bases. The CDR3 sequence is CASRPLAGGFTDTQYF. CDR3 DNA sequence: TGTGCCAGCAGGCCCCTAGCGGGGGGATTCACAGATACGCAGTATTTT.